The clone carrying this TCR beta chain was detected a few times. Described time point: patch test 1, 2 weeks after DPC sensitization. Treatment specified: therapeutic diphenylcyclopropenone sensitization with weekly scalp DPC. V was clipped by 5 bases and J by 4 bases, with 8 bases between them. This CDR3 is 13 amino acids long. CDR1 and CDR2 (germline): SGHAT, FQNNGV. During construction of the library, unique molecular identifiers were attached to individual cDNA molecules for quantitative, reproducible TCR counting. One entry per CDR3 protein results from TCRdb running MiXCR on the RACE reads. This sample has around 340,000 distinct CDR3 sequences, with 6% to 8.5% found just once. The data were taken from a study of human T cells and chemical hapten exposure.

The rearrangement joins TRBV11-2 to TRBJ1-4, with D unclear. The sequenced sample was whole blood, obtained in connection with sensitization to the hapten diphenylcyclopropenone (DPC). The source of this sequence is a woman younger than 35 with alopecia areata. Some clones in this sample may be carry-over from other donors' samples. CDR3 residues: CASSLQINEKLFF. The CDR3 coding sequence is TGTGCCAGCAGCCTACAGATTAATGAAAAACTGTTTTTT. Looking up the rest from reference TRBV11-2 and TRBJ1-4 gives the full variable domain: EAGVAQSPRYKIIEKRQSVAFWCNPISGHATLYWYQQILGQGPKLLIQFQNNGVVDDSQLPKDRFSAERLKGVDSTLKIQPAKLEDSAVYLCASSLQINEKLFFGSGTQLSVL.